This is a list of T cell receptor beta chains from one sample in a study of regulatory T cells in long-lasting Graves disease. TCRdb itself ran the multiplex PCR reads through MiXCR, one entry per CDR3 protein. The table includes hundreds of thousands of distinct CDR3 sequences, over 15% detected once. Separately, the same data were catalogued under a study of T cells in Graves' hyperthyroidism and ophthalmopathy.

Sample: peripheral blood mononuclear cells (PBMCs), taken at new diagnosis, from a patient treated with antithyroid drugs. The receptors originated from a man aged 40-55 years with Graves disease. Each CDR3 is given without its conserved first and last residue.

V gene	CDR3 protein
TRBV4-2	ASSQDPRYAETQY
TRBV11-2	ASSRAGYGYT
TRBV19	ARAPSEQGQETQY
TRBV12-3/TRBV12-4	ASSLGTRRGDTQY
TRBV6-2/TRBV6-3	ASSQSGGVVTDTQY
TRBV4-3	ASSHWGVNTEAF
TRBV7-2	ASSLDYLEQY
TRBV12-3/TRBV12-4	ASSLAGLGVNTGELF
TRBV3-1	ASSHGSEAF
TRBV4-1	ASSQGSFWVKNTEAF
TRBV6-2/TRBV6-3	ASSYIRSGRGTEAF
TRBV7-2	ASSLRGGGMETQY
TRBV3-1	ASSHYRRGSEQY
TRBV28	ASSPMGGGGNQPQH
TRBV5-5	ASSLLTVYTEAF
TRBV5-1	ASSSTGTGTYEQY
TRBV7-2	ASSFFQSTEAF